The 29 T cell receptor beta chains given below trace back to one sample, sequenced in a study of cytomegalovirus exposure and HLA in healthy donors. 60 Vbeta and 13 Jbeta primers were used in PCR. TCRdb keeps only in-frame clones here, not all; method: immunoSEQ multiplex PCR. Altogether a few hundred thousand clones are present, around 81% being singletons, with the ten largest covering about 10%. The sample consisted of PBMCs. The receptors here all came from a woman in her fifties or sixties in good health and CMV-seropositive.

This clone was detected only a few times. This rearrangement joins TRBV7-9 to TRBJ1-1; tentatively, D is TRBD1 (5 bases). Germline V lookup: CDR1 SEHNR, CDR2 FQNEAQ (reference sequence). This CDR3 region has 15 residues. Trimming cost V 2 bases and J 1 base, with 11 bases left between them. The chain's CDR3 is CASSLYRTSNTEAFF. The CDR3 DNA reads TGTGCCAGCAGCTTATACAGGACCTCGAACACTGAAGCTTTCTTT.

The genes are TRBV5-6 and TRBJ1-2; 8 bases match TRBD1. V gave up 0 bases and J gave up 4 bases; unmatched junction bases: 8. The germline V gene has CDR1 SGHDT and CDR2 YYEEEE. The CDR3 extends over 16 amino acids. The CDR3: CASSLAGQAHTYGYTF. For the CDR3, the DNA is TGTGCCAGCAGCTTGGCGGGACAGGCCCACACCTATGGCTACACCTTC.

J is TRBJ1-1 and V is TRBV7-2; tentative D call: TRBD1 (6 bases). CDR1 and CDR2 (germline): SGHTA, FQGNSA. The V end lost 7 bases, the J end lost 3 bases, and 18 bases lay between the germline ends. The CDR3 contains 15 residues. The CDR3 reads CASIGDPNRDTEAFF. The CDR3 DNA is TGTGCCAGCATCGGCGACCCCAACAGGGACACTGAAGCTTTCTTT.

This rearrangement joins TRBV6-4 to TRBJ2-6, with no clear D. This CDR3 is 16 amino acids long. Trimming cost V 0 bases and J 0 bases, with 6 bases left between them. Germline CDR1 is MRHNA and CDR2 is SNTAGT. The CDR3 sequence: CASSDSSSSGANVLTF. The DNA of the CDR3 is TGTGCCAGCAGTGACTCATCGAGCTCTGGGGCCAACGTCCTGACTTTC.

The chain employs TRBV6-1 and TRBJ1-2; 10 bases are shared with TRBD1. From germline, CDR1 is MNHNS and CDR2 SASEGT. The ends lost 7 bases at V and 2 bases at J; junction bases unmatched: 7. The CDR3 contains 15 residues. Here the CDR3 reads CASIRQGAVNYGYTF. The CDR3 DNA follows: TGTGCCAGCATCAGACAGGGGGCCGTCAACTATGGCTACACCTTC.

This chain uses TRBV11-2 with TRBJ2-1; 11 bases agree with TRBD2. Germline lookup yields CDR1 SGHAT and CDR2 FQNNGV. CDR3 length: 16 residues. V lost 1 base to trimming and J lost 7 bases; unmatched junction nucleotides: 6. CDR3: CASSLVGLAGGNEQFF. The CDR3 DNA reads TGTGCCAGCAGCTTAGTAGGGCTAGCGGGGGGAAATGAGCAGTTCTTC.

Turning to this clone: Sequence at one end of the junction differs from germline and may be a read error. The CDR3 nucleotides read TGTGCCAACAGCGCCGCCGGGGCAGATACGCAGTATTTT. It codes for CANSAAGADTQYF. The V and J genes are TRBV7-9 and TRBJ2-3, with TRBD2 as a possible D gene (5 bases). This CDR3 contains 13 residues. CDR1 and CDR2 (germline): SEHNR, FQNEAQ (reference sequence).

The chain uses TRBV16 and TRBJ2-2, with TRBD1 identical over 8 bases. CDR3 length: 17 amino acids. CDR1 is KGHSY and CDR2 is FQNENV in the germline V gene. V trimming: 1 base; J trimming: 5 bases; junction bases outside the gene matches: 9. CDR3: CASSQYPGGQGTGELFF. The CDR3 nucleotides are TGTGCCAGCAGCCAATATCCAGGGGGCCAAGGGACCGGGGAGCTGTTTTTT.

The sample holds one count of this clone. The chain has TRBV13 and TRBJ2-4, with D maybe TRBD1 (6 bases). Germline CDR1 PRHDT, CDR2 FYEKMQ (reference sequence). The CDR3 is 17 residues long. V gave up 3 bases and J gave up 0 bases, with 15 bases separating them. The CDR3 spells CASSFERGRIAKNIQYF. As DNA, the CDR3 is TGTGCCAGCAGCTTCGAGAGGGGGAGAATAGCCAAAAACATTCAGTACTTC.

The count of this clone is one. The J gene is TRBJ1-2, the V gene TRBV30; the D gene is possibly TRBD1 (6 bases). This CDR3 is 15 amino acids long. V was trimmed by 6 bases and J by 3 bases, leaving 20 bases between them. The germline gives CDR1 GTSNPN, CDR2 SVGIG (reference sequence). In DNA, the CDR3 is TGTGCCTGCAGCTCAGGGACAACGAGGCACTATGGCTACACCTTC. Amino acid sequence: CACSSGTTRHYGYTF.

The CDR3 reads CASSLSTSGVGEQFF. As DNA, the CDR3 is TGTGCCAGCAGTCTTTCGACTAGCGGGGTAGGTGAGCAGTTCTTC. This rearrangement joins TRBV11-2 to TRBJ2-1; 11 nucleotides agree with TRBD2. Germline V gene data show CDR1 as SGHAT and CDR2 as FQNNGV. V gave up 6 bases and J gave up 9 bases; unmatched junction bases: 10. This CDR3 spans 15 amino acids.

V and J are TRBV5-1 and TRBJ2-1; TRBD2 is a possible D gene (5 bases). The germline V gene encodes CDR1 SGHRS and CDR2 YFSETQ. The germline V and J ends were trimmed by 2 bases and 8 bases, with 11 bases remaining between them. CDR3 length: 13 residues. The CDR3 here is CASSLAISDEQFF. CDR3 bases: TGCGCCAGCAGCTTAGCAATTAGCGATGAGCAGTTCTTC.

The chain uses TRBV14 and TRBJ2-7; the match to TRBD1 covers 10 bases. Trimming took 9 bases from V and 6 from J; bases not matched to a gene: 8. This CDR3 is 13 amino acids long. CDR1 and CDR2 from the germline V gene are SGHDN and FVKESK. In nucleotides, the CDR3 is TGTGCCAGAACCGGGACAGGGGAGCCCGAGCAGTACTTC. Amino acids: CARTGTGEPEQYF.

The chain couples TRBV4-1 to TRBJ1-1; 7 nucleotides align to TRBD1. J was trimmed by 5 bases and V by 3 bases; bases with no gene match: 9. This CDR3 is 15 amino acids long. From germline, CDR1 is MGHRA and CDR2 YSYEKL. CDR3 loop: CASSQRGPGKTEAFF. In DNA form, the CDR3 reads TGCGCCAGCAGCCAGAGGGGGCCAGGGAAGACTGAAGCTTTCTTT.

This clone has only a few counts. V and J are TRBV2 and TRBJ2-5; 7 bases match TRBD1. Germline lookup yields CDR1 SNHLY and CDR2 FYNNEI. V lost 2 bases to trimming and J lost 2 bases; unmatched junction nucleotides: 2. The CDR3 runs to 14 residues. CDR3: CASSEWDSQETQYF. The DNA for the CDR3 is TGTGCCAGCAGTGAATGGGACAGTCAAGAGACCCAGTACTTC.

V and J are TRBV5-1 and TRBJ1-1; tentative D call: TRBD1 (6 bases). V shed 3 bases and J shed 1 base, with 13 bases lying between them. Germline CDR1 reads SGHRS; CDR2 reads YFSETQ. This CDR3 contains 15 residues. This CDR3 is CASSWGLGENTEAFF. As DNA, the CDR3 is TGCGCCAGCAGCTGGGGGCTCGGGGAGAACACTGAAGCTTTCTTT.

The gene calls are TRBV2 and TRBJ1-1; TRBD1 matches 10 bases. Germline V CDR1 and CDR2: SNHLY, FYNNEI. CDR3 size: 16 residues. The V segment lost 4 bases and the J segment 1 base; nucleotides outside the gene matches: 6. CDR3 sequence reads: CASSAGTGVRNTEAFF. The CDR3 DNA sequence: TGTGCCAGCAGTGCCGGGACAGGGGTCAGGAACACTGAAGCTTTCTTT.

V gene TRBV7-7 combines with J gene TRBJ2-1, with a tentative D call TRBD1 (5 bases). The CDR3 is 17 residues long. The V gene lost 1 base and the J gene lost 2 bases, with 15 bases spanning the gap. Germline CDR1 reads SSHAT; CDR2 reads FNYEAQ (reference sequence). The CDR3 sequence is CASSLVPDRTAYNEQFF. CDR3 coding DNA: TGTGCCAGCAGCTTAGTTCCCGACAGAACAGCCTACAATGAGCAGTTCTTC.

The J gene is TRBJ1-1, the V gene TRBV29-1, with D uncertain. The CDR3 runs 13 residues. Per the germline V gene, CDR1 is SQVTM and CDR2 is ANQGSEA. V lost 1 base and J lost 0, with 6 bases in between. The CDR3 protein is CSVEAGMNTEAFF. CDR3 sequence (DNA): TGCAGCGTTGAAGCAGGAATGAACACTGAAGCTTTCTTT.

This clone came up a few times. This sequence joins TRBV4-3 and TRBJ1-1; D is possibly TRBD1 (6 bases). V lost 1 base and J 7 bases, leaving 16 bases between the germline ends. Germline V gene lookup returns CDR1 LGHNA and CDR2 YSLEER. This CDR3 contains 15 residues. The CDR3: CASSQGTDRFGEAFF. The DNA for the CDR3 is TGCGCCAGCAGCCAAGGGACCGACAGGTTTGGTGAAGCTTTCTTT.

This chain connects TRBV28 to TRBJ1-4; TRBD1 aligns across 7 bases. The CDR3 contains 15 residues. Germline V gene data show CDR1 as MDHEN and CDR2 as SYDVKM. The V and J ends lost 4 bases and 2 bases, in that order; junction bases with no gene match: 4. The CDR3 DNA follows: TGTGCCAGCAGTTACGGACAGGTCACTAATGAAAAACTGTTTTTT. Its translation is CASSYGQVTNEKLFF.

As DNA, the CDR3 is TGTGCCAGCGGCGCAATCGGGGTCACAGATACGCAGTATTTT. Its translation is CASGAIGVTDTQYF. This chain links TRBV5-4 with TRBJ2-3; the D gene is possibly TRBD2 (5 bases). The CDR3 runs 14 residues. Per the germline V gene, CDR1 is SGHNT and CDR2 is YYREEE (reference sequence). Trimming took off 7 bases at V and 2 bases at J, with 14 bases between the two ends.

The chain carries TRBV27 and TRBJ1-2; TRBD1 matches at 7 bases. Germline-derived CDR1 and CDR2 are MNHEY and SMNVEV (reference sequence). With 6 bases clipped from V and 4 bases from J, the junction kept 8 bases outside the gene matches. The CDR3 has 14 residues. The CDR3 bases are TGTGCCAGCAGGTACAGGGGTTCGCTCTATGGCTACACCTTC. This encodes CASRYRGSLYGYTF.

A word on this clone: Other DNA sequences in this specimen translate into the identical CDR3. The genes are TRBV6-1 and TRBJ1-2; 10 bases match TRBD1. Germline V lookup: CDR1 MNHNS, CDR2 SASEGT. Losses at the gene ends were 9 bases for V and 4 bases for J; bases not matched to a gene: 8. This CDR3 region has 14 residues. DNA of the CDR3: TGTGCCAGTCAAGACAGGGGGCGCGTCTATGGCTACACCTTC. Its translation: CASQDRGRVYGYTF.

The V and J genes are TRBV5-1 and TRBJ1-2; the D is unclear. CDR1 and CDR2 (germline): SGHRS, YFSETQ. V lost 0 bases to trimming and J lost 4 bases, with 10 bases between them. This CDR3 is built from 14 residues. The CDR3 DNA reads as TGCGCCAGCAGCTTGGTTGGTGAGGCCTATGGCTACACCTTC. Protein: CASSLVGEAYGYTF.

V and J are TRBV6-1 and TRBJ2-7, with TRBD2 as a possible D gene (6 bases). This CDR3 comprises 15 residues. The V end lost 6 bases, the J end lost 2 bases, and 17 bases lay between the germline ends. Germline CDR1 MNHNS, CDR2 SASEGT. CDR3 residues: CASRPPGGSAYEQYF. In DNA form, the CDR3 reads TGTGCCAGCAGGCCGCCCGGGGGTTCGGCCTACGAGCAGTACTTC.

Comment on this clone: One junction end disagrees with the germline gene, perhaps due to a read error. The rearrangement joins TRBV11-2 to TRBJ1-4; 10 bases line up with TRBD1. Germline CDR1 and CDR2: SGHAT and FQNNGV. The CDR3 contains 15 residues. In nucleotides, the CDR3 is TGTGCCAGCAGCGGGCCGGGACAGGGGCGAGAAAAACCGTTTTTT. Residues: CASSGPGQGREKPFF.

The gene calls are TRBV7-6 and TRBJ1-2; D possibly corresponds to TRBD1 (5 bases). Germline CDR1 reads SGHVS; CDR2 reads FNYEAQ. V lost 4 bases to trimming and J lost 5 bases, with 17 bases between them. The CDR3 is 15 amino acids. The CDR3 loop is CASSSEALGHYGYTF. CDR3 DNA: TGTGCCAGCAGCTCGGAAGCCCTCGGACATTATGGCTACACCTTC.

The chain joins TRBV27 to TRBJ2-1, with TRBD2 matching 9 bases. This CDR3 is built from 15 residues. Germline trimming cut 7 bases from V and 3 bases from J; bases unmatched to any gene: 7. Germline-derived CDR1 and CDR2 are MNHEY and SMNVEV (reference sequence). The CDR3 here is CASTGSGGYYNEQFF. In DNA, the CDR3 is TGTGCCAGCACCGGTAGCGGGGGCTACTACAATGAGCAGTTCTTC.